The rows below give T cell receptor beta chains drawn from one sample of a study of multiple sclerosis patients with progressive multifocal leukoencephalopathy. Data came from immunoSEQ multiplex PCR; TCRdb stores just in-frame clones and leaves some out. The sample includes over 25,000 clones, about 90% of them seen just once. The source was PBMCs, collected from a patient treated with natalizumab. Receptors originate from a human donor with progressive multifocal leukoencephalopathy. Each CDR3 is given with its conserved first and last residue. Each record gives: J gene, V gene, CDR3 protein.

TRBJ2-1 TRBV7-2 CASSQAGGSPRYNEQFF
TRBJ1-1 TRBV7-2 CASSLVQEAFF
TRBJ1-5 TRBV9 CASSPVGTPNQPQHF
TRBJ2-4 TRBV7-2 CASSLGGSTKNIQYF
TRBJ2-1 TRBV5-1 CASSLGGQGSGEQFF
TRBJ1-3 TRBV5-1 CASSSPPQGEGNTIYF
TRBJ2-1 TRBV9 CASSPRLAGAGEQFF
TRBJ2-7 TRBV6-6 CASSPSYEQYF
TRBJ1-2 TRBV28 CASSSNHYGYTF
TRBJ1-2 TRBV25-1 CASRDAGKGGGYTF
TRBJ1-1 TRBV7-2 CASSFVRGTEAFF
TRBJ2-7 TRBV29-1 CSVAGHLSSYEQYF
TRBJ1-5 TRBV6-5 CASSFTGTGDQPQHF
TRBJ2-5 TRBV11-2 CASSLGGGREWETQYF
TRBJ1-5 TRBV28 CASSLGGSYSNQPQHF
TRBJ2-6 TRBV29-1 CSVEDLRGEAGANVLTF